Listed below are T cell receptor beta chains from one sample, sequenced in a study of cytomegalovirus exposure and HLA in healthy donors. Method: immunoSEQ multiplex PCR; TCRdb's copy keeps in-frame clones and lacks some. The sample shows some 91,000 clones, under 80% of them seen only once. Sequenced sample: PBMCs. The origin of the receptors is a man aged 40-50 years in good health and CMV-seropositive. Both conserved end residues are part of each CDR3. A D gene is named only where the DNA matches it firmly. Some rows have no size entry. The others give once, few or many, or a class for an expanded clone.

TRBJ1-6 . TRBV7-9 . TGTGCCAGCAGCTTACTTAGGGGCAATTCACCCCTCCACTTT CASSLLRGNSPLHF
TRBJ1-1 . TRBV5-4 . TGTGCCAGCAGCCTGGGGTCGGGATCGGACACTGAAGCTTTCTTT CASSLGSGSDTEAFF
TRBJ2-7 . TRBV6-1 few TGTGCCAGCAGTGAAGGTGGCAGCTACGAGCAGTACTTC CASSEGGSYEQYF
TRBJ2-7 . TRBV7-9 . TGTGCCAGCAGCTTAAGCAGGGTCGGAGGGGACGAGCAGTACTTC CASSLSRVGGDEQYF
TRBJ1-2 . TRBV19 . TGTGCCAGTAGAACAGGGTCGGCTAACTATGGCTACACCTTC CASRTGSANYGYTF
TRBJ1-2 . TRBV7-9 . TGTGCCAGCAGCTTAGCGGCTGGGGGAGGTGGCTATGGCTACACCTTC CASSLAAGGGGYGYTF
TRBJ2-6 . TRBV11-3 . TGTGCCAGCAAGGCAGGGGTGGTTGGTGGGGCCAACGTCCTGACTTTC CASKAGVVGGANVLTF
TRBJ1-1 . TRBV27 . TGTGCCAGCAGCCCCCGGCGGGGCACTGAAGCTTTCTTT CASSPRRGTEAFF
TRBJ1-1 . TRBV5-1 . TGCGCCAGCAGCCTGGGGTATCGGGGGTACACTGAAGCTTTCTTT CASSLGYRGYTEAFF
TRBJ1-2 . TRBV11-2 . TGTGCCAGCAGCTTAGAAGACAGGCGGGCCTATGGCTACACCTTC CASSLEDRRAYGYTF
TRBJ2-1 TRBD2 TRBV6-1 . TGTGCCAGCAGTGAGCTGGGACTAGCGGTTGAGCAGTTCTTC CASSELGLAVEQFF
TRBJ1-1 . TRBV6-5 . TGTGCCAGCCGTTTAAGTCAAGGGGGCACTGAAGCTTTCTTT CASRLSQGGTEAFF
TRBJ1-4 TRBD1 TRBV5-1 . TGCGCCAGCAGCTTGGCGCGCGACAGGGCAACTAATGAAAAACTGTTTTTT CASSLARDRATNEKLFF
TRBJ1-3 TRBD1 TRBV10-3 . TGTGCCATCAGTCCCGGGACAGCGGACACCATATATTTT CAISPGTADTIYF
TRBJ2-7 . TRBV27 once TGTGCCAGCAGCTCCCCAGGGGGGAGAAGTCCCTACGAGCAGTACTTC CASSSPGGRSPYEQYF
TRBJ2-7 TRBD1 TRBV7-8 . TGTGCCAGCAGCCGGACAGGGGGGGAATACGAGCAGTACTTC CASSRTGGEYEQYF
TRBJ1-6 . TRBV4-2 . TGTGCCAGCAGCCAAGCCAGGGGAGGGGACAATTCACCCCTCCACTTT CASSQARGGDNSPLHF
TRBJ1-1 . TRBV6-5 . TGTGCCAGCACACGCTCCAGACAGAACACTGAAGCTTTCTTT CASTRSRQNTEAFF
TRBJ2-4 . TRBV29-1 . TGCAGCGTTGAAGCCCTAGCCAAAAACATTCAGTACTTC CSVEALAKNIQYF
TRBJ1-1 . TRBV19 few TGTGCCAGTAGTATCGGTCCTGCCCAGAACACTGAAGCTTTCTTT CASSIGPAQNTEAFF
TRBJ2-7 . TRBV4-1 . TGCGCCAGCAGCCAAGGCGAAGCCGATGCCTACGAGCAGTACTTC CASSQGEADAYEQYF
TRBJ2-2 . TRBV5-6 . TGTGCCAGCAGCTGGAGGAGACCCGGGAACACCGGGGAGCTGTTTTTT CASSWRRPGNTGELFF
TRBJ2-7 . TRBV19 . TGTGCCAGTAGTGCTCCAGGCAGGTTGAGCTCCTACGAGCAGTACTTC CASSAPGRLSSYEQYF
TRBJ2-5 TRBD1 TRBV5-6 . TGTGCCAGCAGCTTGTACGACAGGGAGAAGACCCAGTACTTC CASSLYDREKTQYF
TRBJ1-2 . TRBV6-5 . TGTGCCAGCAGGTCCTCCGGGACATGGGGCTACACCTTC CASRSSGTWGYTF
TRBJ2-1 TRBD2 TRBV7-3 . TGTGCCAGCAGCTCACCACGGACTAGCGGGGGGGCACGGATAGGGAATGAGCAGTTCTTC CASSSPRTSGGARIGNEQFF
TRBJ2-5 TRBD1 TRBV18 . TGTGCCAGCTCAGCGACAGGGGGCCAAGAGACCCAGTACTTC CASSATGGQETQYF
TRBJ2-5 . TRBV10-2 few TGCGCCAGCAGTCCGGGTGAACTGCTTCAAGAGACCCAGTACTTC CASSPGELLQETQYF
TRBJ1-2 . TRBV5-1 . TGCGCCAGCAGCATCGGGGATTCAGACGGCTACACCTTC CASSIGDSDGYTF
TRBJ1-2 TRBD1 TRBV19 . TGTGCCAGTAGTCCAAGGACAGGGACAAGCTATGGCTACACCTTC CASSPRTGTSYGYTF
TRBJ2-4 . TRBV19 . TGTGCCAGTAGTGCACAGGGGGGGCGGCACATTCAGTACTTC CASSAQGGRHIQYF
TRBJ1-2 TRBD1 TRBV7-2 . TGTGCCAGCAGCCCAGCAGCGGGACAGGGTCGGGGCACCTTC CASSPAAGQGRGTF
TRBJ2-5 TRBD1 TRBV6-5 . TGTGCCAGCAGTTTGGACAGGGGGCCACAAGAGACCCAGTACTTC CASSLDRGPQETQYF
TRBJ2-7 . TRBV19 . TGTGCCAGTAGTAGGAAGCAGACAGCCCACGAGCAGTACTTC CASSRKQTAHEQYF
TRBJ1-6 TRBD1 TRBV6-1 . TGTGCCAGCATGGGACAGACAAATTCACCCCTCCACTTT CASMGQTNSPLHF
TRBJ2-5 . TRBV5-1 . TGCGCCAGCAGCGGGACACCCCAAGAGACCCAGTACTTC CASSGTPQETQYF
TRBJ2-7 . TRBV10-1 . TGCGCCAGCTCGGGGCAGGGGACCAACGAGCAGTACTTC CASSGQGTNEQYF
TRBJ1-3 TRBD1 TRBV4-1 . TGCGCCAGCAGCCTCGGGACAGGGGGCCCTATCTCTGGAAACACCATATATTTT CASSLGTGGPISGNTIYF
TRBJ2-1 . TRBV7-2 . TGTGCCAGCAGCTTAAGCAGGGATAATGAGCAGTTCTTC CASSLSRDNEQFF